This entry lists 32 T cell receptor beta chains sequenced from one sample in a study of OX40 agonist ivuxolimab in advanced cancers. The method was immunoSEQ multiplex PCR; TCRdb's version includes in-frame clones alone and lacks a portion of them. The sample consists of 40,000 to 45,000 clones, roughly 90% of them appearing once. The source material was CD4+ or CD8+ T cells sorted from blood, sampled in a trial of the OX40 agonist ivuxolimab. All receptors come from an adult with an advanced solid tumor such as melanoma, head and neck, liver or kidney cancer.

CDR3 amino acids: CASSPPHYEQYF. CDR3 sequence (DNA): TGTGCCAGCAGCCCTCCCCATTACGAGCAGTACTTC. This chain joins TRBV11-1 and TRBJ2-7; D is unresolved. This CDR3 spans 12 amino acids. Germline values: CDR1 SGHAT, CDR2 FQDESV (reference sequence). Trimming took off 5 bases at V and 4 bases at J, with 9 bases between the two ends. Based on the CDR3 plus reference TRBV11-1 and TRBJ2-7, the full variable domain is EAEVAQSPRYKITEKSQAVAFWCDPISGHATLYWYRQILGQGPELLVQFQDESVVDDSQLPKDRFSAERLKGVDSTLKIQPAELGDSAMYLCASSPPHYEQYFGPGTRLTVT.

This sequence joins TRBV19 and TRBJ1-5, with D possibly being TRBD1 (5 bases). The germline V and J ends were trimmed by 9 bases and 1 base, with 13 bases remaining between them. Per the germline V gene, CDR1 is LNHDA and CDR2 is SQIVND (reference sequence). The CDR3 is 14 amino acids. The CDR3 sequence: CASQRRGSNQPQHF. CDR3 DNA: TGTGCCAGCCAACGGAGGGGAAGCAATCAGCCCCAGCATTTT.

The chain links TRBV28 to TRBJ1-4; D might be TRBD1 (5 bases). Germline V gene lookup returns CDR1 MDHEN and CDR2 SYDVKM. V lost 2 bases, J lost 0 bases, and 7 bases lay in between. The CDR3 has 15 residues. The DNA for the CDR3 is TGTGCCAGCAGTTTAACAGGTTCAACTAATGAAAAACTGTTTTTT. Translation: CASSLTGSTNEKLFF. Together with reference TRBV28 and TRBJ1-4, the CDR3 gives the full variable domain: DVKVTQSSRYLVKRTGEKVFLECVQDMDHENMFWYRQDPGLGLRLIYFSYDVKMKEKGDIPEGYSVSREKKERFSLILESASTNQTSMYLCASSLTGSTNEKLFFGSGTQLSVL.

The V gene is TRBV2, the J gene TRBJ2-1; possibly TRBD1 for D (5 bases). This CDR3 has 13 residues. CDR1 and CDR2 (germline): SNHLY, FYNNEI. Trimming removed 5 bases at V and 4 bases at J, with 9 bases between. Here the CDR3 DNA reads TGTGCCAGCAGTTGGACAACTTACAATGAGCAGTTCTTC. It specifies CASSWTTYNEQFF.

J is TRBJ2-1 and V is TRBV2; no reliable D call. Germline CDR1 and CDR2: SNHLY and FYNNEI. The CDR3 covers 13 residues. The V end was cut by 2 bases, the J end by 3 bases, with 5 bases between. CDR3 protein: CASSEMVYNEQFF. CDR3 nucleotides: TGTGCCAGCAGTGAAATGGTCTACAATGAGCAGTTCTTC.

This chain connects TRBV27 to TRBJ2-4; a possible D gene is TRBD2 (6 bases). This CDR3 has 15 residues. The germline gives CDR1 MNHEY, CDR2 SMNVEV (reference sequence). The V gene lost 5 bases and the J gene lost 2 bases, with 13 bases spanning the gap. CDR3 DNA sequence: TGTGCCAGCAGTCGTGGGGGGTTGTCCAAAAACATTCAGTACTTC. Translated: CASSRGGLSKNIQYF.

J is TRBJ2-7 and V is TRBV27, with a tentative D call TRBD1 (6 bases). Germline CDR1 and CDR2: MNHEY and SMNVEV (reference sequence). This CDR3 comprises 15 residues. Trimming took off 6 bases at V and 1 base at J, with 16 bases between the two ends. The CDR3 DNA follows: TGTGCCAGCAGCCTAACAGGGTACGAGTCCTACGAGCAGTACTTC. Translated, it gives CASSLTGYESYEQYF.

This clone was detected only a few times. V is TRBV7-9 and J is TRBJ2-6; TRBD2 aligns across 8 bases. With V trimmed by 5 bases and J by 2 bases, 8 bases remained unmatched. Germline V gives CDR1 SEHNR, CDR2 FQNEAQ (reference sequence). The CDR3 length is 17 residues. The CDR3 DNA follows: TGTGCCAGCAGCCCCCGGGGGGGTCAGGCTGGGGCCAACGTCCTGACTTTC. As protein: CASSPRGGQAGANVLTF.

The rearrangement links TRBV28 to TRBJ2-3, with a possible D match to TRBD1 (5 bases). This CDR3 region has 15 residues. Deletions cut 10 bases from V and 1 base from J, with 18 bases between. CDR1 is MDHEN and CDR2 is SYDVKM in the germline V gene. CDR3 sequence (DNA): TGTGCCATCCAACATGGCGGACATCGCACAGATACGCAGTATTTT. Amino acids: CAIQHGGHRTDTQYF.

The chain couples TRBV6-5 to TRBJ1-1, with D possibly matching TRBD1 (5 bases). This CDR3 comprises 14 residues. Trimming removed 2 bases at V and 3 bases at J, with 10 bases between. In germline, CDR1 is MNHEY, CDR2 SVGAGI. The CDR3 nucleotides are TGTGCCAGCAGTTACGGGGCAGGGTACACTGAAGCTTTCTTT. Amino acid sequence: CASSYGAGYTEAFF.

The count of this clone is one. The V call is TRBV15, the J call TRBJ1-4, with a possible D match to TRBD1 (5 bases). The CDR3 totals 16 residues. V dropped 3 bases and J dropped 3 bases, with 14 bases sitting between them. The germline V gene has CDR1 LNHNV and CDR2 YYDKDF (reference sequence). DNA of the CDR3: TGTGCCACCAGCAGCTATAAACGACAGTCTAATGAAAAACTGTTTTTT. Encoded protein: CATSSYKRQSNEKLFF.

The rearrangement joins TRBV9 to TRBJ2-1; D gene unclear. CDR1 SGDLS and CDR2 YYNGEE come from the germline V gene. The CDR3 runs to 12 residues. Between the trimmed V and J ends, which lost 2 bases and 10 bases, there was a span of 10 bases. CDR3 residues: CASSVRRDEQFF. The CDR3, as DNA: TGTGCCAGCAGCGTTCGACGTGACGAGCAGTTCTTC.

This chain connects TRBV5-1 to TRBJ2-5; 9 bases are a match to TRBD1. Germline V CDR1 and CDR2: SGHRS, YFSETQ. The CDR3 totals 15 residues. J was trimmed by 2 bases and V by 4 bases; bases with no gene match: 6. For the CDR3, the DNA is TGCGCCAGCAGCACAAACAGGGGGCGACAAGAGACCCAGTACTTC. The encoded protein is CASSTNRGRQETQYF.

This chain joins TRBV7-7 and TRBJ2-3; 11 nucleotides agree with TRBD2. In germline, CDR1 is SSHAT, CDR2 FNYEAQ (reference sequence). The V gene end was trimmed by 6 bases and the J gene end by 3 bases; junction bases not matched to a gene: 5. The CDR3 is 15 amino acids. CDR3 coding DNA: TGTGCCAGCAGGGCGGGACTAGCGGTGACAGATACGCAGTATTTT. Its translation: CASRAGLAVTDTQYF. Variable domain in full (rest from reference TRBV7-7 and TRBJ2-3): GAGVSQSPRYKVTKRGQDVTLRCDPISSHATLYWYQQALGQGPEFLTYFNYEAQPDKSGLPSDRFSAERPEGSISTLTIQRTEQRDSAMYRCASRAGLAVTDTQYFGPGTRLTVL.

The chain employs TRBV4-1 and TRBJ2-7; 8 bases fit TRBD2. Germline CDR1 reads MGHRA; CDR2 reads YSYEKL. V shed 1 base and J 3 bases; nucleotides not matched to a gene: 2. This CDR3 has 14 residues. The CDR3 is CASSQGTSGYEQYF. CDR3 nucleotides: TGCGCCAGCAGCCAAGGAACTAGCGGCTACGAGCAGTACTTC.

This clone was seen just once. The chain carries TRBV4-1 and TRBJ2-2; D is undetermined. The CDR3 sequence is 15 residues long. The germline V gene encodes CDR1 MGHRA and CDR2 YSYEKL. V gave up 0 bases and J gave up 2 bases, with 7 bases separating them. The CDR3 loop is CASSQELANTGELFF. Here the CDR3 DNA reads TGCGCCAGCAGCCAAGAACTCGCTAACACCGGGGAGCTGTTTTTT.

This chain uses TRBV7-9 with TRBJ2-5; 12 positions match TRBD2. The CDR3 sequence is 19 residues long. Germline V gene lookup returns CDR1 SEHNR and CDR2 FQNEAQ (reference sequence). The J segment lost 0 bases and the V segment lost 5 bases, leaving 13 bases of the junction unmatched. CDR3 sequence (DNA): TGTGCCAGCAGCCGGGGGGGTGGACTAGCGGGACCACACCAAGAGACCCAGTACTTC. It is translated as CASSRGGGLAGPHQETQYF.

The gene calls are TRBV5-1 and TRBJ2-3, with D uncertain. The length of the CDR3 is 13 residues. Germline CDR1 and CDR2: SGHRS and YFSETQ. V was cut by 4 bases and J by 0 bases, with 6 bases left in between. The CDR3 sequence: CASSQRSTDTQYF. The CDR3 nucleotides read TGCGCCAGCAGCCAAAGAAGCACAGATACGCAGTATTTT.

The chain carries TRBV7-9 and TRBJ2-3; 12 positions match TRBD2. Trimming cost V 8 bases and J 5 bases; bases outside gene matches: 5. Germline V gene sequence: CDR1 SEHNR, CDR2 FQNEAQ (reference sequence). This CDR3 is built from 14 residues. CDR3 sequence (DNA): TGTGCCAGCCGACTAGCGGGGGAGGTAGATACGCAGTATTTT. Encoded protein: CASRLAGEVDTQYF.

The rearrangement uses TRBV6-1 and TRBJ2-7; TRBD2 matches 13 bases. The CDR3 contains 15 residues. CDR1 is MNHNS and CDR2 is SASEGT in the germline V gene. V was pared by 4 bases and J by 2 bases, with 2 bases of the junction left unmatched. Written as DNA, the CDR3 is TGTGCCAGCAGTGTAGGGACTAGCGGGGCCTACGAGCAGTACTTC. Translated, it gives CASSVGTSGAYEQYF.

The V and J genes are TRBV2 and TRBJ1-1; perhaps TRBD1 as D (5 bases). The CDR3 length is 13 residues. Germline V gene data show CDR1 as SNHLY and CDR2 as FYNNEI. V gave up 6 bases and J gave up 1 base, with 9 bases separating them. CDR3 loop: CASRGDSNTEAFF. The CDR3 nucleotides read TGTGCCAGCAGGGGGGACTCGAACACTGAAGCTTTCTTT.

This chain uses TRBV27 with TRBJ2-7; maybe TRBD1 (5 bases). The germline V gene encodes CDR1 MNHEY and CDR2 SMNVEV (reference sequence). CDR3 size: 14 residues. Deletions cut 4 bases from V and 5 bases from J, with 15 bases between. The CDR3 here is CASSSIRAADEQYF. The CDR3 bases are TGTGCCAGCAGTTCAATCAGGGCTGCGGACGAGCAGTACTTC.

The genes are TRBV20-1 and TRBJ2-3, with D uncertain. V was clipped by 3 bases and J by 6 bases, with 7 bases between them. The germline V gene encodes CDR1 DFQATT and CDR2 SNEGSKA (reference sequence). The CDR3 consists of 11 residues. The CDR3 sequence is CSARIVDTQYF. The DNA for the CDR3 is TGCAGTGCTAGGATTGTGGATACGCAGTATTTT.

The V and J genes are TRBV11-2 and TRBJ2-7, with 10 bases lining up with TRBD1. Germline-derived CDR1 and CDR2 are SGHAT and FQNNGV. The ends lost 5 bases at V and 1 base at J; junction bases unmatched: 5. There are 15 residues in the CDR3. CDR3: CASSATGGASYEQYF. DNA for the CDR3: TGTGCCAGCAGCGCGACAGGGGGCGCATCCTACGAGCAGTACTTC.

This rearrangement joins TRBV20-1 to TRBJ1-4; weak D call: TRBD1 (5 bases). Germline values: CDR1 DFQATT, CDR2 SNEGSKA (reference sequence). Trimming took 6 bases from V and 8 from J, leaving 10 bases between them. The CDR3 spans 11 residues. The CDR3 spells CSAPRQEKLFF. For the CDR3, the DNA is TGCAGTGCACCAAGACAGGAAAAACTGTTTTTT.

This rearrangement joins TRBV7-9 to TRBJ1-1; D unresolved. Germline V gives CDR1 SEHNR, CDR2 FQNEAQ (reference sequence). Trimming cost V 3 bases and J 11 bases, with 13 bases left between them. CDR3 length: 12 amino acids. The CDR3 DNA reads as TGTGCCAGCAGCTTTGGGGAGATGTGGGCTTTCTTT. Translating gives CASSFGEMWAFF.

This clone qualifies as medium-sized. The chain links TRBV19 to TRBJ1-6, with no clear D. Per germline, CDR1 LNHDA and CDR2 SQIVND (reference sequence). The germline V and J ends were trimmed by 1 base and 10 bases, with 14 bases remaining between them. The CDR3 contains 15 residues. The CDR3, as DNA: TGTGCCAGTAGTATAGGCGGCGGGAACGGATCACCCCTCCACTTT. Its protein product is CASSIGGGNGSPLHF.

The J gene is TRBJ2-2, the V gene TRBV7-3, with D unresolved. The CDR3 totals 12 residues. Germline lookup yields CDR1 SGHTA and CDR2 FQGTGA. Between the trimmed V and J ends, which lost 3 bases and 6 bases, there was a span of 5 bases. In nucleotides, the CDR3 is TGTGCCAGCAGCTTTGGGGCCGGGGAGCTGTTTTTT. This sequence encodes CASSFGAGELFF. Supplemented by reference TRBV7-3 and TRBJ2-2, the full variable domain reads GAGVSQTPSNKVTEKGKYVELRCDPISGHTALYWYRQSLGQGPEFLIYFQGTGAADDSGLPNDRFFAVRPEGSVSTLKIQRTERGDSAVYLCASSFGAGELFFGEGSRLTVL.

The chain is built from TRBV10-3 and TRBJ2-3; D is perhaps TRBD2 (5 bases). The CDR3 loop spans 13 amino acids. Deletions cut 11 bases from V and 4 bases from J, with 16 bases between. Germline V gene lookup returns CDR1 ENHRY and CDR2 SYGVKD. CDR3 DNA: TGTGCCGTAAGGACTCGTATCGCAGATACGCAGTATTTT. Amino acids: CAVRTRIADTQYF.

The chain joins TRBV28 to TRBJ2-7, with 7 bases matching TRBD2. Germline values: CDR1 MDHEN, CDR2 SYDVKM. V lost 1 base, J lost 5 bases, and 5 bases stayed unmatched. The CDR3 covers 14 residues. The CDR3 here is CASSLSGGRDEQYF. The CDR3 nucleotides are TGTGCCAGCAGTTTATCCGGGGGGAGGGACGAGCAGTACTTC.

Many counts were recorded for this clone. V and J are TRBV9 and TRBJ2-1, with 16 nucleotides matching TRBD2. Germline CDR1 and CDR2: SGDLS and YYNGEE. The CDR3 is 18 residues long. With 3 bases clipped from V and 5 bases from J, the junction kept 8 bases outside the gene matches. CDR3 DNA sequence: TGTGCCAGCAGCGCCGGGACTAGCGGGGGGGCATCCCACAATGAGCAGTTCTTC. This gives the protein CASSAGTSGGASHNEQFF.

The chain joins TRBV27 to TRBJ2-1, with D uncertain. CDR3 length: 13 residues. Germline CDR1 and CDR2: MNHEY and SMNVEV (reference sequence). V gave up 7 bases and J gave up 1 base, with 8 bases separating them. In nucleotides, the CDR3 is TGTGCCAGCAAGGGCGGATCCTACAATGAGCAGTTCTTC. Translated, it gives CASKGGSYNEQFF.